Below are 8 T cell receptor beta chains sequenced from a single sample in a study of T cell changes during pregnancy in multiple sclerosis. Profiled with immunoSEQ multiplex PCR; TCRdb holds only in-frame clones, not every one. The sample consists of over 70,000 clones, more than 85% of them appearing once. The sample consisted of peripheral blood, taken in the first trimester of pregnancy. The receptors originated from a female donor in good health, enrolled as a control in a pregnancy study.

The genes are TRBV28 and TRBJ2-3, with 8 nucleotides matching TRBD2. V lost 6 bases, J lost 0 bases, and 2 bases stayed unmatched. CDR3 size: 14 residues. Germline CDR1 and CDR2: MDHEN and SYDVKM. In DNA, the CDR3 is TGTGCCAGCAGAACGGGAGGGAGCACAGATACGCAGTATTTT. Encoded protein: CASRTGGSTDTQYF.

The count of this clone is one. V and J are TRBV13 and TRBJ1-5; D is unclear. Germline V gives CDR1 PRHDT, CDR2 FYEKMQ (reference sequence). V dropped 5 bases and J dropped 6 bases, with 11 bases sitting between them. The CDR3 is made up of 13 amino acids. DNA for the CDR3: TGTGCCAGCAGCCGTCGGACTGGTCAGCCCCAGCATTTT. Its protein product is CASSRRTGQPQHF.

V and J are TRBV6-5 and TRBJ2-4, with D perhaps matching TRBD2 (5 bases). Between the trimmed V and J ends, which lost 4 bases and 2 bases, there was a span of 12 bases. This CDR3 has 15 amino acids. The germline CDR1 and CDR2 sequences are MNHEY and SVGAGI. DNA for the CDR3: TGTGCCAGCAGTTCGGGGTGGGGAACCAAAAACATTCAGTACTTC. This gives the protein CASSSGWGTKNIQYF.

This chain joins TRBV5-6 and TRBJ2-7, with 9 bases fitting TRBD1. Trimming took 4 bases from V and 4 from J; bases not matched to a gene: 0. Germline values: CDR1 SGHDT, CDR2 YYEEEE. There are 12 residues in the CDR3. Here the CDR3 DNA reads TGTGCCAGCAGCGGACAGGGGTACGAGCAGTACTTC. Translation gives CASSGQGYEQYF.

The V call is TRBV13, the J call TRBJ1-3; D ambiguous. Germline loops: CDR1 PRHDT, CDR2 FYEKMQ (reference sequence). The ends were cut back, 6 bases at V and 0 bases at J, with 18 bases in the middle. This CDR3 is 17 amino acids long. The CDR3 DNA is TGTGCCAGCAGTCTTGGGGAGGGCCGCTACTCTGGAAACACCATATATTTT. This sequence encodes CASSLGEGRYSGNTIYF.

This rearrangement joins TRBV6-5 to TRBJ2-7; 7 nucleotides match TRBD2. CDR3 length: 14 residues. In germline, CDR1 is MNHEY, CDR2 SVGAGI. The V gene end was trimmed by 4 bases and the J gene end by 1 base; junction bases not matched to a gene: 4. The CDR3 DNA is TGTGCCAGCAGTTCGTTGGGGGGGTCCTACGAGCAGTACTTC. It specifies CASSSLGGSYEQYF.

The rearrangement links TRBV19 to TRBJ2-6; the D is unclear. Looked up from germline, CDR1 is LNHDA and CDR2 is SQIVND (reference sequence). The CDR3 is 16 amino acids. Trimming left V 0 bases short and J 0 bases short, with 6 bases between. The CDR3 DNA sequence: TGTGCCAGTAGTATAGATTACGGCTCTGGGGCCAACGTCCTGACTTTC. Its translation is CASSIDYGSGANVLTF.

This clone was detected only once. This chain joins TRBV6-4 and TRBJ2-3, with D perhaps matching TRBD2 (7 bases). The CDR3 contains 13 residues. Germline V gives CDR1 MRHNA, CDR2 SNTAGT. V gave up 6 bases and J gave up 6 bases, with 13 bases separating them. The CDR3 bases are TGTGCCAGCAGCTCGGAGGGGGGGGATACGCAGTATTTT. It is translated as CASSSEGGDTQYF.